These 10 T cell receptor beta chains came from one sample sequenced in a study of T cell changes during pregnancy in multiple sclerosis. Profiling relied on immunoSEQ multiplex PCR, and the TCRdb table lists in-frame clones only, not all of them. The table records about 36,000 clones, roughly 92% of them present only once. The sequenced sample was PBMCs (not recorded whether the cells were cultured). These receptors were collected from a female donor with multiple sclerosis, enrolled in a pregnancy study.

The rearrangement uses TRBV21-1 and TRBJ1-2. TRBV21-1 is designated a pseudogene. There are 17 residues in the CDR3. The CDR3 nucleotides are TGTGCCAGCACCCAGAGGATGGACCCCGTCGAAAACTATGGCTACACCTTC. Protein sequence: CASTQRMDPVENYGYTF.

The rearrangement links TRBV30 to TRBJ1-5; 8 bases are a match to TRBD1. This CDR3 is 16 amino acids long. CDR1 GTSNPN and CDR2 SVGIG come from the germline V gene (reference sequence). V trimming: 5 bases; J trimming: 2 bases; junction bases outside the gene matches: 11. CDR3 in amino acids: CAWGQGFTERNQPQHF. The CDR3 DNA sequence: TGTGCCTGGGGACAGGGATTCACGGAGCGCAATCAGCCCCAGCATTTT.

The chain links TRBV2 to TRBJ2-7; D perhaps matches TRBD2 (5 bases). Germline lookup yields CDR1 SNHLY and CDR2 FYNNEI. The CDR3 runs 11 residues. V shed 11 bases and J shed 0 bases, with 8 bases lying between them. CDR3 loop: CARGGSYEQYF. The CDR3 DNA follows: TGTGCCCGCGGAGGCTCCTACGAGCAGTACTTC.

The CDR3 DNA reads TGTGCCTGGAGTGTTACAGATACGCAGTATTTT. Protein product: CAWSVTDTQYF. The chain couples TRBV30 to TRBJ2-3, with D unresolved. This CDR3 is 11 amino acids long. V lost 0 bases and J 3 bases, leaving 1 base between the germline ends. Germline V gives CDR1 GTSNPN, CDR2 SVGIG (reference sequence).

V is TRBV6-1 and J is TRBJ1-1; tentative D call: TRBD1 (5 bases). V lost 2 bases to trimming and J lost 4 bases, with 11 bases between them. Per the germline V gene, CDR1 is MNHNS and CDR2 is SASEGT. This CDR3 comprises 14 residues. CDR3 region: CASSEMGRATEAFF. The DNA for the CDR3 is TGTGCCAGCAGTGAAATGGGCAGGGCCACTGAAGCTTTCTTT.

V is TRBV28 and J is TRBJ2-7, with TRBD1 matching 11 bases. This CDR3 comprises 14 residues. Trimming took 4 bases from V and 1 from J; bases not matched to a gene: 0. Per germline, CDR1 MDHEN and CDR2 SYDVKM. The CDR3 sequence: CASSWDRGSYEQYF. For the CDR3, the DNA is TGTGCCAGCAGTTGGGACAGGGGGTCCTACGAGCAGTACTTC. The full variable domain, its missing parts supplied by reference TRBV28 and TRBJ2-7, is DVKVTQSSRYLVKRTGEKVFLECVQDMDHENMFWYRQDPGLGLRLIYFSYDVKMKEKGDIPEGYSVSREKKERFSLILESASTNQTSMYLCASSWDRGSYEQYFGPGTRLTVT.

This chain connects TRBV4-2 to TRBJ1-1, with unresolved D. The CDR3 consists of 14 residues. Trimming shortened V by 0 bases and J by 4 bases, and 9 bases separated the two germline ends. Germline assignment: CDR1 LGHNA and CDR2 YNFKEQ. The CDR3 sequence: CASSQDRTATEAFF. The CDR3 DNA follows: TGTGCCAGCAGCCAAGATCGTACAGCCACTGAAGCTTTCTTT.

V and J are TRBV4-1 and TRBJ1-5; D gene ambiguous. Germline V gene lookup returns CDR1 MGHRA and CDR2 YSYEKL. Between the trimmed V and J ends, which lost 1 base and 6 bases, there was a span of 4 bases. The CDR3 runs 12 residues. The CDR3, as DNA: TGCGCCAGCAGCCAAGTGGGTCAGCCCCAGCATTTT. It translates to CASSQVGQPQHF.

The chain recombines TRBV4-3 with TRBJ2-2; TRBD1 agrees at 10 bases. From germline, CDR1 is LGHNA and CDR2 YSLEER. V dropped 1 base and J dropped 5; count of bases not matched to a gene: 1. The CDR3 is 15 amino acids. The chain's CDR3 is CASSQGDRGTGELFF. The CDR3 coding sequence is TGCGCCAGCAGCCAAGGGGACAGGGGAACCGGGGAGCTGTTTTTT.

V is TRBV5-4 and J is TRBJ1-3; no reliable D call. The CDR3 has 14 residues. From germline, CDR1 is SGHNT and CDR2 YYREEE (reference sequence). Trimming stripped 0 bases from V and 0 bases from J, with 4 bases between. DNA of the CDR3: TGTGCCAGCAGCTTGGGGGACTCTGGAAACACCATATATTTT. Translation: CASSLGDSGNTIYF.